A selection of T cell receptor beta chains follows, all from one sample in a study of identical twins. TCRdb called the 5' RACE reads again in MiXCR, with one record for every CDR3 protein. This table holds some 690,000 distinct CDR3 sequences, 21% found once. The data also belong to a second study, concerning T cells expressing NK-cell markers.

Sequenced input: PBMCs. The receptors come from a young woman in good health. The CDR3 runs from the conserved cysteine through the conserved F or W.

j_call v_call cdr3_aa
TRBJ2-3 TRBV12-5 CASGLFQSTDTQYF
TRBJ2-1 TRBV7-9 CASSPTLAGRYNEQFF
TRBJ2-1 TRBV12-3/TRBV12-4 CASAPLAVNEQFF
TRBJ2-1 TRBV14 CASSQVRESLSYNEQFF
TRBJ2-1 TRBV20-1 CSAGDRTEQFF
TRBJ1-2 TRBV12-3/TRBV12-4 CASSFRTEGYTF
TRBJ2-2 TRBV29-1 CSVERRPYTGELFF
TRBJ2-1 TRBV7-3 CASSLAGGQRDEQFF
TRBJ1-2 TRBV12-3/TRBV12-4 CASSRDRGRAYGYTF
TRBJ2-4 TRBV24-1 CATKTGEYKNIQYF
TRBJ2-3 TRBV7-3 CASSLRGPPDTQYF
TRBJ2-2 TRBV4-2 CASSQGGGPIAGELFF
TRBJ2-1 TRBV5-1 CASSFLGREDYNEQFF
TRBJ1-2 TRBV12-3/TRBV12-4 CASSPLWGNGYTF
TRBJ1-6 TRBV5-1 CASSFSTGSYNSPLHF
TRBJ1-6 TRBV7-2 CASSLSASPLHF
TRBJ1-5 TRBV7-6 CASSRGPSSNQPQHF
TRBJ2-2 TRBV20-1 CSAIRTSQTGELFF
TRBJ1-1 TRBV2 CASRSSVAQGVTEAFF
TRBJ2-1 TRBV20-1 CSAGASGAPLWEQFF
TRBJ2-7 TRBV3-1 CASSQMYGRFSYEQYF
TRBJ1-3 TRBV12-3/TRBV12-4 CASSSDRTSGNTIYF
TRBJ2-4 TRBV20-1 CSARGGSGGGAKNIQYF
TRBJ2-7 TRBV29-1 CSVEQGPYEQYF
TRBJ1-1 TRBV20-1 CSARSGDTEAFF